Each of the 9 T cell receptor beta chains below was sequenced from the same sample in a study of T cell responses to AZD1222 COVID-19 vaccine. Profiling relied on immunoSEQ multiplex PCR, and the TCRdb table lists in-frame clones only, not all of them. The sample holds some 130,000 clones; approximately 90% are singletons and the top ten take under 2.5%. The material sequenced was peripheral blood, taken on day 0 of AZD1222 vaccination. The receptors stem from an adult in good health.

DNA of the CDR3: TGTGCCAGCAGCGCTCCTCAGGGAGAGACCTACAATGAGCAGTTCTTC. The encoded protein is CASSAPQGETYNEQFF. The chain couples TRBV9 to TRBJ2-1; D may be TRBD1 or TRBD2 (5 bases each). The CDR3 is 16 residues long. The V and J ends lost 3 bases and 2 bases respectively, with 15 bases between them. CDR1 is SGDLS, CDR2 YYNGEE, per germline.

The J gene is TRBJ1-2, the V gene TRBV25-1; 7 nucleotides agree with TRBD1. J was trimmed by 5 bases and V by 2 bases; bases with no gene match: 8. The CDR3 has 15 amino acids. Germline CDR1 MGHDK, CDR2 SYGVNS. The CDR3 loop reads CASSETTGRGYGYTF. The CDR3 DNA reads TGTGCCAGCAGTGAAACGACAGGGAGAGGTTATGGCTACACCTTC.

This rearrangement joins TRBV11-2 to TRBJ1-6, with 11 positions matching TRBD1. From germline, CDR1 is SGHAT and CDR2 FQNNGV. This CDR3 has 16 amino acids. Trimming at V came to 5 bases and at J to 10 bases, leaving 10 bases not matched to a gene. CDR3: CASSPWTGGARSPLHF. CDR3 DNA: TGTGCCAGCAGCCCATGGACAGGGGGCGCGCGCTCACCCCTCCACTTT.

This sequence joins TRBV5-1 and TRBJ2-5; D is undetermined. CDR3 size: 14 residues. V was clipped by 4 bases and J by 3 bases, with 13 bases between them. The germline V gene encodes CDR1 SGHRS and CDR2 YFSETQ. CDR3 region: CASSLPLKKETQYF. CDR3 DNA sequence: TGCGCCAGCAGCCTGCCCCTGAAAAAAGAGACCCAGTACTTC.

This chain links TRBV25-1 with TRBJ1-2; D is perhaps TRBD1 (6 bases). Germline V CDR1 and CDR2: MGHDK, SYGVNS. V was trimmed by 6 bases and J by 13 bases, leaving 15 bases between them. The CDR3 runs to 11 residues. In DNA, the CDR3 is TGTGCCAGCAGGGGGGGGCTAATCTGCACCTTC. Translation gives CASRGGLICTF.

The gene calls are TRBV29-1 and TRBJ1-4; TRBD1 matches at 8 bases. CDR1 and CDR2 from the germline V gene are SQVTM and ANQGSEA. The V segment lost 6 bases and the J segment 8 bases; nucleotides outside the gene matches: 8. CDR3 length equals 13 residues. CDR3 bases: TGCAGCGTCTACGGACAGGGAGGGGAAAAACTGTTTTTT. Translation: CSVYGQGGEKLFF.

The table lists this clone with a count of one. The rearrangement joins TRBV21-1 to TRBJ1-1. TRBV21-1 is a pseudogene segment. CDR3 size: 15 residues. CDR3 protein: CASPQGTGENTEAFF. The DNA for the CDR3 is TGTGCCAGCCCACAAGGCACCGGCGAGAACACTGAAGCTTTCTTT.

The rearrangement joins TRBV30 to TRBJ2-3; D remains ambiguous. V shed 2 bases and J shed 10 bases, with 10 bases lying between them. The germline V gene has CDR1 GTSNPN and CDR2 SVGIG (reference sequence). The CDR3 sequence is 11 residues long. CDR3 region: CAWSSKLAQYF. The CDR3 nucleotides read TGTGCCTGGAGTTCGAAACTGGCGCAGTATTTT.

J is TRBJ2-2 and V is TRBV11-1; no clear D gene. Between the trimmed V and J ends, which lost 3 bases and 6 bases, there was a span of 8 bases. Germline CDR1 reads SGHAT; CDR2 reads FQDESV (reference sequence). The CDR3 consists of 13 residues. CDR3 sequence: CASSFEVAGELFF. The CDR3 DNA reads as TGTGCCAGCAGCTTCGAAGTCGCCGGGGAGCTGTTTTTT.